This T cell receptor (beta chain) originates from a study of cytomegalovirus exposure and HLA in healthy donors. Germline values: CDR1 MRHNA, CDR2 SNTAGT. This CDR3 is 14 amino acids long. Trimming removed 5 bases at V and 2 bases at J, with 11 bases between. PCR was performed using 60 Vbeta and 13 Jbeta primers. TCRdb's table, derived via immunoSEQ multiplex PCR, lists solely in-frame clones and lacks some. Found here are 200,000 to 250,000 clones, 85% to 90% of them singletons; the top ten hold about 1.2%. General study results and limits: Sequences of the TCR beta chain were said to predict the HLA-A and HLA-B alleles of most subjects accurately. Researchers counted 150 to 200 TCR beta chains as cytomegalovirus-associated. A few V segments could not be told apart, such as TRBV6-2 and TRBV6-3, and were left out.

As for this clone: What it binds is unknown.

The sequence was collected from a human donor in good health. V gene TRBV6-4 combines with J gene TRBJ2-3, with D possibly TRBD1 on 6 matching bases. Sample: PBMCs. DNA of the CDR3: TGTGCCAGCAGTTCTACAGGGAACACAGATACGCAGTATTTT. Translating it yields CASSSTGNTDTQYF.